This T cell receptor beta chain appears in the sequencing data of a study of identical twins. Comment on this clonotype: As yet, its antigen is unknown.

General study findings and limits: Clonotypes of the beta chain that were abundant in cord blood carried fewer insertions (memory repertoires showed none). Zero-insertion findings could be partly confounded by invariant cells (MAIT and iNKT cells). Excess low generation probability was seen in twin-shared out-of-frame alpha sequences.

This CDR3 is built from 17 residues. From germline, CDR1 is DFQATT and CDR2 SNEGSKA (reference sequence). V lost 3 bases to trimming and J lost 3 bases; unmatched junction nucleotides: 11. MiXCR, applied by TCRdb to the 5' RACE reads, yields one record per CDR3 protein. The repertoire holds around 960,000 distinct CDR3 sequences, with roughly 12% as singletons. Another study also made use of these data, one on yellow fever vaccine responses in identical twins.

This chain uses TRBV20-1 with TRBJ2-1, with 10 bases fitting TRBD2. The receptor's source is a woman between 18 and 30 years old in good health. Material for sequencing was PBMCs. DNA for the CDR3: TGCAGTGCTAGGCTTCCAGGGGCTAGCGGGGGCTACAATGAGCAGTTCTTC. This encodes CSARLPGASGGYNEQFF.